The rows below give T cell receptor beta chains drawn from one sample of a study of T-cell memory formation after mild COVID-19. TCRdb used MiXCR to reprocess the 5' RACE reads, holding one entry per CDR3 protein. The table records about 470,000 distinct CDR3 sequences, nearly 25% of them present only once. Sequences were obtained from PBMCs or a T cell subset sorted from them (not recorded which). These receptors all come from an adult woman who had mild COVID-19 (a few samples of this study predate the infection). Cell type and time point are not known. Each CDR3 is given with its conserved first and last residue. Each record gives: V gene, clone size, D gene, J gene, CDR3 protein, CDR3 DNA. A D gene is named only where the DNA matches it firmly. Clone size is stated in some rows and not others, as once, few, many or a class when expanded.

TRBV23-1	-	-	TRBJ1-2	CASSHSDARGYTF	TGCGCCAGCAGTCATTCGGACGCAAGGGGCTACACCTTC
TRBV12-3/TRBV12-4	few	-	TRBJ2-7	CASSWELTYEQYF	TGTGCCAGCAGTTGGGAATTAACCTACGAGCAGTACTTC
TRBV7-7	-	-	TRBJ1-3	CASSFSAGSGNTIYF	TGTGCCAGCAGCTTTAGCGCGGGGAGTGGAAACACCATATATTTT
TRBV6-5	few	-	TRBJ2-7	CASSLRERGSYEQYF	TGTGCCAGCAGCCTGAGGGAGAGGGGATCCTACGAGCAGTACTTC
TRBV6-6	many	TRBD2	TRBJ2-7	CASSGGLAGGPFPNEQYF	TGTGCCAGCAGTGGCGGACTAGCGGGGGGCCCTTTTCCCAACGAGCAGTACTTC
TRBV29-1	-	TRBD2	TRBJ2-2	CSVEEGTTNTGELFF	TGCAGCGTTGAAGAGGGGACTACGAACACCGGGGAGCTGTTTTTT
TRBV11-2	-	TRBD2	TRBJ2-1	CASRTGLAGGPGQFF	TGTGCCAGCAGAACCGGTCTAGCGGGGGGGCCTGGGCAGTTCTTC
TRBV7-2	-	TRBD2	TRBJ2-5	CASSLGLAVETQYF	TGTGCCAGCAGCTTAGGACTAGCTGTGGAGACCCAGTACTTC
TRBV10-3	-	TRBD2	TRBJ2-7	CAIKPGRDEQYF	TGTGCCATCAAGCCAGGGAGGGACGAGCAGTACTTC
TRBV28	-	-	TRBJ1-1	CASSFSEGVEAFF	TGTGCCAGCAGTTTTTCAGAGGGGGTTGAAGCTTTCTTT
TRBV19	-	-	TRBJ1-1	CASTPLSPGNTEAFF	TGTGCCAGTACCCCCCTCTCCCCGGGGAATACTGAAGCTTTCTTT
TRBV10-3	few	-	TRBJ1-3	CATFDGNTIYF	TGTGCCACATTTGATGGAAACACCATATATTTT
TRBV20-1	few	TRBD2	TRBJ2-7	CSARGSGAQFYEQYF	TGCAGTGCTAGAGGTAGCGGGGCGCAATTCTACGAGCAGTACTTC
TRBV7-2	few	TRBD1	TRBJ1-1	CASSFRDRANTEAFF	TGTGCCAGCAGCTTCCGGGACAGGGCGAACACTGAAGCTTTCTTT
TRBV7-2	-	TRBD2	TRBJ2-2	CASSLVAGAGELFF	TGTGCCAGCAGCTTAGTGGCGGGGGCCGGGGAGCTGTTTTTT
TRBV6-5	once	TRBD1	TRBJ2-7	CASSYHDRAYEQYF	TGTGCCAGCAGTTACCATGACAGGGCCTACGAGCAGTACTTC
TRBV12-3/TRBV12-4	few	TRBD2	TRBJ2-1	CASSSTSGRGNEQFF	TGTGCCAGCAGTTCGACTAGCGGGAGAGGCAATGAGCAGTTCTTC
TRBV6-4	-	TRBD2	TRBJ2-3	CASSDSVAGGTDTQYF	TGTGCCAGCAGTGACTCAGTAGCGGGGGGCACAGATACGCAGTATTTT
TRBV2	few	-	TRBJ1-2	CASSRTDSNYGYTF	TGTGCCAGCAGTCGGACAGATTCTAACTATGGCTACACCTTC
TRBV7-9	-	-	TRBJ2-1	CASSFFSDNEQFF	TGTGCCAGCAGCTTCTTTTCGGACAATGAGCAGTTCTTC
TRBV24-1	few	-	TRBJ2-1	CATSDLREQFF	TGTGCCACCAGTGATTTGCGTGAGCAGTTCTTC
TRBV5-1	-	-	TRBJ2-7	CASSLVASATPYEQYF	TGCGCCAGCAGCTTGGTGGCTAGCGCGACGCCGTACGAGCAGTACTTC
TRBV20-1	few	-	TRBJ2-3	CSARIFAGSVPGDTQYF	TGCAGTGCTAGGATCTTTGCGGGGTCAGTCCCCGGAGATACGCAGTATTTT
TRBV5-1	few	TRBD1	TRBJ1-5	CASSPGTGVNQPQHF	TGCGCCAGCAGCCCCGGGACAGGGGTCAATCAGCCCCAGCATTTT
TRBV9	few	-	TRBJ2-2	CASSVGTARAGELFF	TGTGCCAGCAGCGTAGGCACTGCCCGAGCCGGGGAGCTGTTTTTT
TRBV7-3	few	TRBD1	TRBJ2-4	CASSRQGGDIQYF	TGTGCCAGCAGCCGACAGGGGGGAGACATTCAGTACTTC
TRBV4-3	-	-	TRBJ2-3	CASSQDAGSTDTQYF	TGCGCCAGCAGCCAAGATGCCGGGAGCACAGATACGCAGTATTTT
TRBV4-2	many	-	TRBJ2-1	CASSQETAYNEQFF	TGTGCCAGCAGCCAAGAGACAGCGTACAATGAGCAGTTCTTC
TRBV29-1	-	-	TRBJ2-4	CSVGENIQYF	TGCAGCGTTGGAGAAAACATTCAGTACTTC
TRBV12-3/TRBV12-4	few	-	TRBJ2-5	CASSGSRGPQETQYF	TGTGCCAGCAGCGGGTCCAGGGGCCCCCAAGAGACCCAGTACTTC
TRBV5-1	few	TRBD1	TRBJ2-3	CASSLFDRAADTQYF	TGCGCCAGCAGCTTGTTCGACAGGGCGGCAGATACGCAGTATTTT
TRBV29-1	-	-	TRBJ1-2	CSVAMDNYGYTF	TGCAGCGTTGCTATGGACAACTATGGCTACACCTTC
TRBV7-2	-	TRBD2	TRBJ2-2	CASKLAGGRTGELFF	TGTGCCAGCAAACTAGCGGGAGGGCGAACCGGGGAGCTGTTTTTT
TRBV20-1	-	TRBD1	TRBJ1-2	CSAALGNRGVTGYTF	TGCAGTGCTGCGCTCGGCAACAGGGGGGTTACTGGCTACACCTTC
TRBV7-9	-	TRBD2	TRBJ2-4	CASSLYPSGRKMDIQYF	TGTGCCAGCAGCTTATATCCTAGCGGGAGAAAGATGGACATTCAGTACTTC
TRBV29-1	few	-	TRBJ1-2	CSVEDRMGAWGYTF	TGCAGCGTTGAAGACCGGATGGGGGCGTGGGGCTACACCTTC
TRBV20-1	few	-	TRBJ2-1	CSAPRPGEQFF	TGCAGTGCCCCCCGTCCCGGTGAGCAGTTCTTC
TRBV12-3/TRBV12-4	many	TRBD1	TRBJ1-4	CASSLGTGNEKLFF	TGTGCCAGCAGTTTAGGGACAGGGAATGAAAAACTGTTTTTT
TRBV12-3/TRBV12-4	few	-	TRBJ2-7	CASSPRVAGGYEQYF	TGTGCCAGCAGCCCGCGGGTTGCGGGTGGGTACGAGCAGTACTTC
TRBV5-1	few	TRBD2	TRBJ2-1	CASSSGLAGTNEQFF	TGCGCCAGCAGCTCGGGACTAGCGGGAACCAATGAGCAGTTCTTC
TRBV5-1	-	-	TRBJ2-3	CASRQGTSDPTDTQYF	TGCGCCAGCAGACAGGGGACTTCTGATCCCACAGATACGCAGTATTTT
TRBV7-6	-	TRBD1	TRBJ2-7	CASSSDREQYF	TGTGCCAGCAGCTCGGACAGGGAGCAGTACTTC
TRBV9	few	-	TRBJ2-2	CASSVAGVSLGELFF	TGTGCCAGCAGCGTAGCAGGGGTGTCGCTCGGGGAGCTGTTTTTT
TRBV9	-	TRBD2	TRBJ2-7	CASSVELAARIDEQYF	TGTGCCAGCAGCGTAGAGCTAGCGGCCCGGATCGACGAGCAGTACTTC
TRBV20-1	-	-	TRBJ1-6	CSARRRGSYNSPLHF	TGCAGTGCTAGAAGGCGCGGCTCCTATAATTCACCCCTCCACTTT
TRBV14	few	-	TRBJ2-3	CASSQGPGDTQYF	TGTGCCAGCAGCCAAGGCCCAGGAGATACGCAGTATTTT